This T cell receptor beta chain was recovered during a study of cytomegalovirus exposure and HLA in healthy donors. In germline, CDR1 is SGDLS, CDR2 YYNGEE. The CDR3 is 14 amino acids. Deletions cut 2 bases from V and 2 bases from J, with 7 bases between. Notes on the study in general: The authors later found HLA-associated TCR beta chains more clonally expanded than equally common others. V- and J-gene trimming in TCR beta was tied to a missense DCLRE1C variant by an analysis performed later. Presence/absence analyses assumed roughly uniform sequencing depth across donors. The Asian-associated ancestry cluster reportedly had fewer N-insertions than the roughly 670-donor mean in a later analysis.

A note on this clone: Its specificity is unknown.

PCR amplification relied on 60 Vbeta primers (plus 13 Jbeta primers). The method was immunoSEQ multiplex PCR; TCRdb's version includes in-frame clones alone and lacks a portion of them. Of fewer than 200,000 clones detected, approximately 82% appear once; the ten largest clones hold about 1.5%. Specimen: PBMCs. The chain carries TRBV9 and TRBJ1-4; D is unclear. This clonotype was sampled from a male donor in good health and CMV-seronegative. The CDR3: CASSVFPTNEKLFF. The CDR3 DNA reads TGTGCCAGCAGCGTGTTTCCGACTAATGAAAAACTGTTTTTT.